These T cell receptor beta chains were read from a single sample in a study of T cell responses to AZD1222 COVID-19 vaccine. Measured with immunoSEQ multiplex PCR; TCRdb has only the in-frame clones, and not every one. The sample shows 150,000 to 200,000 clones, around 93% of them seen only once. The specimen comprised peripheral blood, sampled on day 0 of AZD1222 vaccination. The source is an adult in good health. Both conserved end residues are part of each CDR3. The order of the fields is J gene, D gene, clone size, V gene, CDR3 DNA, CDR3 protein. The D gene is left open where the match is weak. The listing skips clone size in some rows; elsewhere it reads once, few, many or a size class.

j_gene: TRBJ1-2; d_gene: -; abundance: -; v_gene: TRBV5-4; CDR3nt: TGTGCCAGCAGCTTGGAGGGGCCGGGCTATGGCTACACCTTC; CDR3aa: CASSLEGPGYGYTF
j_gene: TRBJ2-1; d_gene: TRBD2; abundance: -; v_gene: TRBV29-1; CDR3nt: TGCAGCGTTGTAAGGGGCTGGAGCGGGAGGAATGAGCAGTTCTTC; CDR3aa: CSVVRGWSGRNEQFF
j_gene: TRBJ2-1; d_gene: -; abundance: -; v_gene: TRBV5-1; CDR3nt: TGCGCCAGCAGCTCGCGACTAGTTTCCGCGTACAATGAGCAGTTCTTC; CDR3aa: CASSSRLVSAYNEQFF
j_gene: TRBJ2-1; d_gene: -; abundance: -; v_gene: TRBV24-1; CDR3nt: TGTGCCACCAGTGATCCCACTAGCCGGACCTACAATGAGCAGTTCTTC; CDR3aa: CATSDPTSRTYNEQFF
j_gene: TRBJ1-1; d_gene: TRBD1; abundance: -; v_gene: TRBV29-1; CDR3nt: TGCAGCGTTCAACGACAGGGTCCCCATAATGAAGCTTTCTTT; CDR3aa: CSVQRQGPHNEAFF
j_gene: TRBJ2-7; d_gene: TRBD2; abundance: -; v_gene: TRBV9; CDR3nt: TGTGCCAGCAGCAAGCGGGACGGCTCCTACGAGCAGTACTTC; CDR3aa: CASSKRDGSYEQYF
j_gene: TRBJ1-1; d_gene: TRBD1; abundance: -; v_gene: TRBV9; CDR3nt: TGTGCCAGCAGCATAACAGGGGGCGGATCTGAAGCTTTCTTT; CDR3aa: CASSITGGGSEAFF
j_gene: TRBJ2-2; d_gene: TRBD2; abundance: -; v_gene: TRBV28; CDR3nt: TGTGCCAGCAGTCCTCTCGGAAGCGGGAGGGCCGTGGCCGGGGAGCTGTTTTTT; CDR3aa: CASSPLGSGRAVAGELFF
j_gene: TRBJ2-1; d_gene: TRBD2; abundance: -; v_gene: TRBV27; CDR3nt: TGTGCCAGCAGTTTATCATTTGAGCGGGGGTACAATGAGCAGTTCTTC; CDR3aa: CASSLSFERGYNEQFF
j_gene: TRBJ1-6; d_gene: -; abundance: -; v_gene: TRBV27; CDR3nt: TGTGCCAGCCGAGATAGCTCCTATAATTCACCCCTCCACTTT; CDR3aa: CASRDSSYNSPLHF
j_gene: TRBJ1-4; d_gene: -; abundance: -; v_gene: TRBV30; CDR3nt: TGTGCCTGGACGACACAGGGAGTCAGGGAAAAACTGTTTTTT; CDR3aa: CAWTTQGVREKLFF
j_gene: TRBJ2-7; d_gene: -; abundance: once; v_gene: TRBV20-1; CDR3nt: TGCAGTGCTAGAAACGACTACGAGCAGTACTTC; CDR3aa: CSARNDYEQYF
j_gene: TRBJ2-5; d_gene: TRBD1; abundance: -; v_gene: TRBV24-1; CDR3nt: TGTGCCACCAGTGATCGTACAGGGGGCAATTTTCAAGAGACCCAGTACTTC; CDR3aa: CATSDRTGGNFQETQYF
j_gene: TRBJ2-6; d_gene: -; abundance: -; v_gene: TRBV5-8; CDR3nt: TGTGCCAGCAGCTTGGAGGGGGTTGGGGCCAACGTCCTGACTTTC; CDR3aa: CASSLEGVGANVLTF
j_gene: TRBJ1-5; d_gene: -; abundance: -; v_gene: TRBV27; CDR3nt: TGTGCCAGTAAACGGGGCAGAGTTCCCAATCAGCCCCAGCATTTT; CDR3aa: CASKRGRVPNQPQHF
j_gene: TRBJ2-4; d_gene: -; abundance: -; v_gene: TRBV3-1/TRBV3-2; CDR3nt: TGTGCCAGCAGCCAAGATCGGAGCACCCGAGGGGACATTCAGTACTTC; CDR3aa: CASSQDRSTRGDIQYF